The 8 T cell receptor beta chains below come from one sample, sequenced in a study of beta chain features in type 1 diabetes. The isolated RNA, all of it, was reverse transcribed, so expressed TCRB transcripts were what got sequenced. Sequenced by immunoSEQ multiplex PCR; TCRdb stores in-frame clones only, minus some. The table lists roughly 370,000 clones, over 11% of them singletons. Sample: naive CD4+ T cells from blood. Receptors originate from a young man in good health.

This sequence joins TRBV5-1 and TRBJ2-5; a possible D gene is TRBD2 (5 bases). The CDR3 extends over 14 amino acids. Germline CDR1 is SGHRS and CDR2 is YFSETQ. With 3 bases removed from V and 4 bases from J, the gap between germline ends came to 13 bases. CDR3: CASSSPGKTETQYF. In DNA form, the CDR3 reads TGCGCCAGCAGCTCCCCCGGGAAGACAGAGACCCAGTACTTC.

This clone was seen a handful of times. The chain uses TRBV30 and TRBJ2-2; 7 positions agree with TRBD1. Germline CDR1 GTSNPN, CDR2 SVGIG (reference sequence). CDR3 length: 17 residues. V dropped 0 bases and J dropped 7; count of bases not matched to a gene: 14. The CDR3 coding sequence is TGTGCCTGGAGTGTATTAAGGGTGACAGGGATGTTCGGGGAGCTGTTTTTT. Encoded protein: CAWSVLRVTGMFGELFF.

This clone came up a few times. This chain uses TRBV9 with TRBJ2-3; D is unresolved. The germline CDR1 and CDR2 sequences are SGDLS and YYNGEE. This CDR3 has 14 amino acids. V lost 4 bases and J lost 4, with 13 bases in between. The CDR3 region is CASSPDLGADTQYF. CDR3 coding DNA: TGTGCCAGCAGCCCTGACCTTGGGGCAGATACGCAGTATTTT.

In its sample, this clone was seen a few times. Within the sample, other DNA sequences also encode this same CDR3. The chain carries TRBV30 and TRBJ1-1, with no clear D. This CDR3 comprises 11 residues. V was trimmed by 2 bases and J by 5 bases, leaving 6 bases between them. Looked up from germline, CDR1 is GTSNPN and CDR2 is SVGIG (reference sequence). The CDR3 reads CAWSPGTEAFF. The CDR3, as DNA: TGTGCCTGGAGTCCTGGAACTGAAGCTTTCTTT. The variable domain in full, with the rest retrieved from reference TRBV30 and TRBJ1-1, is SQTIHQWPATLVQPVGSPLSLECTVEGTSNPNLYWYRQAAGRGLQLLFYSVGIGQISSEVPQNLSASRPQDRQFILSSKKLLLSDSGFYLCAWSPGTEAFFGQGTRLTVV.

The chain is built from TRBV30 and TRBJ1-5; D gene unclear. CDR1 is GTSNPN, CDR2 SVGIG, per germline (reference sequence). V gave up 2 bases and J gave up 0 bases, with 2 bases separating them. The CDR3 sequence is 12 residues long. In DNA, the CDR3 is TGTGCCTGGAGTAATAGCAATCAGCCCCAGCATTTT. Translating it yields CAWSNSNQPQHF.

The CDR3 DNA reads as TGTGCCAGCAGCGGTGCTAGCGGCACTAGCACAGATACGCAGTATTTT. Protein: CASSGASGTSTDTQYF. This chain joins TRBV2 and TRBJ2-3, with 7 bases matching TRBD2. The ends lost 6 bases at V and 0 bases at J; junction bases unmatched: 9. The CDR3 totals 16 residues. From germline, CDR1 is SNHLY and CDR2 FYNNEI.

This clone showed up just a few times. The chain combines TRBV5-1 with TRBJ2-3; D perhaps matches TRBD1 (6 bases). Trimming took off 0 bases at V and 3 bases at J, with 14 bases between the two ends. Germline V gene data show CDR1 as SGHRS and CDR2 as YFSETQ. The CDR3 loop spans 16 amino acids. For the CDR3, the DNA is TGCGCCAGCAGCTTGGCCCCGGGACATGGAACAGATACGCAGTATTTT. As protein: CASSLAPGHGTDTQYF.

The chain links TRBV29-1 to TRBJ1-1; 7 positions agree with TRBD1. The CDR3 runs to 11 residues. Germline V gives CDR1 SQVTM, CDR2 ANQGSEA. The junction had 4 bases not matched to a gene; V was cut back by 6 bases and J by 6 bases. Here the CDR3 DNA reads TGCAGCGTCAAGGGGGCGGCTGAAGCTTTCTTT. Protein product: CSVKGAAEAFF.